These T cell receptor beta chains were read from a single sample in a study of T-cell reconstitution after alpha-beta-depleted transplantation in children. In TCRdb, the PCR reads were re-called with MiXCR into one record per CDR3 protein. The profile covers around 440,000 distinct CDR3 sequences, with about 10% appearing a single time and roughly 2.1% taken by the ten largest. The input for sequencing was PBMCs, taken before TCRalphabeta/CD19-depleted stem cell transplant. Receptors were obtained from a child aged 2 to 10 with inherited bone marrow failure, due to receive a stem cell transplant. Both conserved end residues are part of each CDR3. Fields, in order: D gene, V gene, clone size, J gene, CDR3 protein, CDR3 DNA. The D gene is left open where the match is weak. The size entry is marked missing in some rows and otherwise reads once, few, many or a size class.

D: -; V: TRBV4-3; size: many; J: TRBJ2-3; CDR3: CASSQESPGITQYF; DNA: TGCGCCAGCAGCCAAGAATCACCCGGTATCACGCAGTATTTT
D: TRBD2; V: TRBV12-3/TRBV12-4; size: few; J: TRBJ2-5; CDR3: CASSSLAGAGTQYF; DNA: TGTGCCAGCAGTTCCCTAGCGGGAGCTGGGACCCAGTACTTC
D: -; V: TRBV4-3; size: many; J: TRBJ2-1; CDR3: CASSQVATGINNEQFF; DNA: TGCGCCAGCAGCCAAGTGGCCACAGGGATAAACAATGAGCAGTTCTTC
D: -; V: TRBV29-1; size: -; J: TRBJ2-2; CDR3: CSVEGQGGPGELFF; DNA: TGCAGCGTTGAGGGGCAGGGGGGGCCCGGGGAGCTGTTTTTT
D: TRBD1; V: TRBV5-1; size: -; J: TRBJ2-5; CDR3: CASRAGTGWETQYF; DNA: TGCGCCAGCAGGGCCGGGACAGGGTGGGAGACCCAGTACTTC
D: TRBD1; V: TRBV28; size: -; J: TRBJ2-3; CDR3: CASSPLGQGGTDTQYF; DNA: TGTGCCAGCAGTCCCCTCGGACAGGGGGGCACAGATACGCAGTATTTT
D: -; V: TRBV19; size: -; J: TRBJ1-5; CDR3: CASSRGLSNQPQHF; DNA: TGTGCCAGTAGTCGGGGGTTGAGCAATCAGCCCCAGCATTTT
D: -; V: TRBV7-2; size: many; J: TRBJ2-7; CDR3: CASSFGKGSYEQYF; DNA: TGTGCCAGCAGCTTCGGGAAGGGCTCCTACGAGCAGTACTTC
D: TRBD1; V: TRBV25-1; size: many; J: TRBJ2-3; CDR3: CASSEYGQGARDTQYF; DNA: TGTGCCAGCAGTGAATATGGGCAGGGGGCCAGAGATACGCAGTATTTT
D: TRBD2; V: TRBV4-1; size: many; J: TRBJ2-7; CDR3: CASSLGLASFEQYF; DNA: TGCGCCAGCAGCCTGGGACTAGCGTCGTTCGAGCAGTACTTC
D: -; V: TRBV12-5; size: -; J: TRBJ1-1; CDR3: CASGLGNTEAFF; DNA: TGTGCTAGTGGTTTGGGAAACACTGAAGCTTTCTTT
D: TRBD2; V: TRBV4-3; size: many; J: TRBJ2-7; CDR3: CASSARGGSSYYEQYF; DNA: TGCGCCAGCAGCGCACGGGGGGGATCCTCCTACTACGAGCAGTACTTC
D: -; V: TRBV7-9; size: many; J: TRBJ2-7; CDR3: CASSPTSGVEQYF; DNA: TGTGCCAGCAGCCCGACCTCAGGGGTCGAGCAGTACTTC
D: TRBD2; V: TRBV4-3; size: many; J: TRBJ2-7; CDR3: CASSQDREGLYEQYF; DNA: TGCGCCAGCAGCCAAGATAGGGAGGGCTTATACGAGCAGTACTTC
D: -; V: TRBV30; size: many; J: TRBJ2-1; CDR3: CAWSVRYNEQFF; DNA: TGTGCCTGGAGTGTACGTTACAATGAGCAGTTCTTC
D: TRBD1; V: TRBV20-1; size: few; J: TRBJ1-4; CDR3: CSARDQTGDEKLFF; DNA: TGCAGTGCTAGAGATCAGACAGGGGATGAAAAACTGTTTTTT
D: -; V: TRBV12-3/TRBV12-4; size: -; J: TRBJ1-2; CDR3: CASSPTQTRGYGYTF; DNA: TGTGCCAGCAGTCCCACCCAGACAAGGGGCTATGGCTACACCTTC
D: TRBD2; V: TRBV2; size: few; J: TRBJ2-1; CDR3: CASAGGSYNEQFF; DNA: TGTGCCAGCGCGGGGGGCTCCTACAATGAGCAGTTCTTC
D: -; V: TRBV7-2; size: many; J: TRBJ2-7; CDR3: CASSPLEGEQYF; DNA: TGTGCCAGCAGCCCCCTCGAGGGGGAGCAGTACTTC
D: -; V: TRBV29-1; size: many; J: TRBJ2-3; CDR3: CSAAGRRYTDTQYF; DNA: TGCAGCGCTGCGGGACGCCGGTACACAGATACGCAGTATTTT
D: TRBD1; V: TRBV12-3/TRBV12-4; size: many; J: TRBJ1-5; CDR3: CASSFRGALQPQHF; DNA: TGTGCCAGCAGTTTCAGGGGGGCCCTTCAGCCCCAGCATTTT
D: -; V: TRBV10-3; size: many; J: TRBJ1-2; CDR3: CAIKETGDYGYTF; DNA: TGTGCCATCAAAGAGACGGGGGACTATGGCTACACCTTC
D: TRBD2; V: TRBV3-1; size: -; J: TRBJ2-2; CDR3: CASSQADMNGGGKNTGELFF; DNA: TGTGCCAGCAGCCAAGCGGATATGAATGGGGGAGGGAAAAACACCGGGGAGCTGTTTTTT
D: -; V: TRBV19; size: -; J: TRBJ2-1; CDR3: CASSARMRDEQFF; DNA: TGTGCCAGTAGTGCCCGAATGAGGGATGAGCAGTTCTTC
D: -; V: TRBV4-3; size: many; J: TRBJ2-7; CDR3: CASSQDLDRGDLRYEQYF; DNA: TGCGCCAGCAGCCAAGATCTGGATCGAGGGGATCTACGCTACGAGCAGTACTTC
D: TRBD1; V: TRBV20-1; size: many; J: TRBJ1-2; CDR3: CSAQQGLNYGYTF; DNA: TGCAGTGCTCAACAGGGGCTTAACTATGGCTACACCTTC
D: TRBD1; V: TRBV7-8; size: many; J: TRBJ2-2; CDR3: CASKDRSPNTGELFF; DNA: TGTGCCAGCAAGGACAGGTCACCGAACACCGGGGAGCTGTTTTTT
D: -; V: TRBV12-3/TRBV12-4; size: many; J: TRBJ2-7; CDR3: CASSGGGEQYF; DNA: TGTGCCAGCAGTGGGGGTGGGGAGCAGTACTTC
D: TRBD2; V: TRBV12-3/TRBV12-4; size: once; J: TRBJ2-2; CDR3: CASSLVRGAGELFF; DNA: TGTGCCAGCAGTTTAGTCCGGGGGGCCGGGGAGCTGTTTTTT
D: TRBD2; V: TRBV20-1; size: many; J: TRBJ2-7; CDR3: CSARESGRSREQYF; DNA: TGCAGTGCTAGAGAAAGCGGGAGGAGCCGGGAGCAGTACTTC
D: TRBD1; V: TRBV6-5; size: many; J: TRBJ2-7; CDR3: CASSYQYMGQGNEQYF; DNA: TGTGCCAGCAGTTACCAATACATGGGACAGGGGAACGAGCAGTACTTC
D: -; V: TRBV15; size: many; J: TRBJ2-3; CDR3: CATSRARGDTQYF; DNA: TGTGCCACCAGCAGAGCCAGGGGAGATACGCAGTATTTT
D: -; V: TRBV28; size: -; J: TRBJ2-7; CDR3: CASSTEELSNEQYF; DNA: TGTGCCAGCAGTACCGAAGAACTTTCTAACGAGCAGTACTTC
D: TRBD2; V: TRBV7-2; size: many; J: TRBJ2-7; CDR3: CASSAPSGRRNEQYF; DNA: TGTGCCAGCAGTGCGCCTAGCGGGAGGCGCAACGAGCAGTACTTC
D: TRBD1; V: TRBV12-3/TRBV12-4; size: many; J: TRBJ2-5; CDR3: CASSGEGTGLVETQYF; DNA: TGTGCCAGCAGCGGGGAAGGGACAGGGTTAGTGGAGACCCAGTACTTC
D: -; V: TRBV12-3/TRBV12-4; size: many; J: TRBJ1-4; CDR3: CASSLQNVEKLFF; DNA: TGTGCCAGCAGTTTACAGAACGTGGAAAAACTGTTTTTT
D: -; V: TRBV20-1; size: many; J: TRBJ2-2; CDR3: CSARLANTGELFF; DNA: TGCAGCGCCCGGCTCGCGAACACCGGGGAGCTGTTTTTT
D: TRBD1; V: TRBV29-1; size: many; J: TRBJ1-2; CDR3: CSVEEATGLSGYTF; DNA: TGCAGCGTTGAAGAGGCGACAGGGCTTAGTGGCTACACCTTC
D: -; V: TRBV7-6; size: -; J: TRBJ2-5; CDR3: CASSPEWGETQYF; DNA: TGTGCCAGCAGCCCGGAATGGGGAGAGACCCAGTACTTC
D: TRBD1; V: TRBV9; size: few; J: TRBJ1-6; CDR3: CASSYSDRDSPLHF; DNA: TGTGCCAGCAGCTACTCCGACAGGGACTCACCCCTCCACTTT
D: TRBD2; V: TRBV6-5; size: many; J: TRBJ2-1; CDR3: CASTKGGAGGGNEQFF; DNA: TGTGCCAGCACAAAAGGGGGAGCGGGAGGCGGGAATGAGCAGTTCTTC
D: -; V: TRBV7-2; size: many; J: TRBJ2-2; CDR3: CASSLAGGMTTGELFF; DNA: TGTGCCAGCAGCTTAGCTGGCGGGATGACCACCGGGGAGCTGTTTTTT
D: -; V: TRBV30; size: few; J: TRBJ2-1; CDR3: CAWSVDFSYNEQFF; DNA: TGTGCCTGGAGTGTAGATTTTTCCTACAATGAGCAGTTCTTC
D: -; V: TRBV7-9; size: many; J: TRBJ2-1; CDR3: CASSPVRRNEQFF; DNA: TGTGCCAGCAGCCCTGTCCGGAGGAATGAGCAGTTCTTC
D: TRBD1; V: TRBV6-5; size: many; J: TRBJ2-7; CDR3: CASSYPLVQGLYYEQYF; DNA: TGTGCCAGCAGTTACCCGCTGGTACAGGGGCTGTACTACGAGCAGTACTTC
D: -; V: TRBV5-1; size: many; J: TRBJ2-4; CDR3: CASSDDRGVDIQYF; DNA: TGCGCCAGCAGCGACGACCGAGGGGTGGACATTCAGTACTTC
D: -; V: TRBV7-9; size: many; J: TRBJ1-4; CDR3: CASIHSATNEKLFF; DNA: TGTGCCAGCATCCACAGCGCAACTAATGAAAAACTGTTTTTT
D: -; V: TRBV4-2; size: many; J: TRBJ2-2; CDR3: CASSQVPGELFF; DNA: TGTGCCAGCAGCCAAGTACCCGGGGAGCTGTTTTTT
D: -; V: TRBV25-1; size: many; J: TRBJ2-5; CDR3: CASRLEGEQETQYF; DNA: TGTGCCAGCAGGTTGGAGGGGGAACAAGAGACCCAGTACTTC
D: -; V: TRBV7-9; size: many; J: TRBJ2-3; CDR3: CASSLAHPGDTQYF; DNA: TGTGCCAGCAGCTTAGCCCATCCAGGGGATACGCAGTATTTT
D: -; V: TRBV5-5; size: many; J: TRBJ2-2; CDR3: CASRWGGVRTGELFF; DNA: TGTGCCAGCAGATGGGGCGGGGTTAGGACCGGGGAGCTGTTTTTT
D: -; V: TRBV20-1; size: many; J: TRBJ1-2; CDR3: CSAGRYGYTF; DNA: TGCAGTGCTGGACGGTATGGCTACACCTTC
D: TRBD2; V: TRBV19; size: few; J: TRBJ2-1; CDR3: CASQTFSGSSYNEQFF; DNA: TGTGCCAGCCAGACCTTTAGCGGGAGCTCCTACAATGAGCAGTTCTTC
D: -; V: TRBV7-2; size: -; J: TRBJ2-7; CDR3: CASSPRGTRYEQYF; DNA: TGTGCCAGCAGCCCTAGGGGGACTCGGTACGAGCAGTACTTC